This T cell receptor beta chain was recovered during a study of spatial heterogeneity in lung cancer. As for the study in general: Detected sequences consistently included more beta-chain ones than alpha-chain ones.

TCR cDNA molecules each carried a unique molecular identifier. TCRdb processed the 5' RACE reads anew with MiXCR; each CDR3 protein has one entry. Among over 5,500 distinct CDR3 sequences, more than 15% were seen once, and the ten largest hold around 17%. Time point defined: sample taken at primary tumor resection. The approximately 69 donors had untreated early-stage non-small cell lung cancer. Frozen PBMC, nontumor lung or tumor provided whole RNA, which was sequenced unsorted. This clonotype qualifies as medium-sized. Trimming took off 2 bases at V and 6 bases at J, with 14 bases between the two ends. The CDR3 runs 14 residues. The germline CDR1 and CDR2 sequences are SGHAT and FQNNGV.

The input for sequencing was normal lung tissue next to the tumor, taken at surgery. This sequence originates from a male donor with early-stage non-small cell lung cancer. The chain is built from TRBV11-2 and TRBJ2-7, with D possibly being TRBD1 (5 bases). The CDR3 bases are TGTGCCAGCAGCTTACAGGGATTCCCCATCGAGCAGTACTTC. It specifies CASSLQGFPIEQYF.